This TCR beta chain was sequenced for a study of T cell responses to AZD1222 COVID-19 vaccine. The J segment lost 3 bases and the V segment lost 3 bases, leaving 0 bases of the junction unmatched. The germline V gene has CDR1 KGHSH and CDR2 LQKENI. The CDR3 is 13 amino acids. The protocol was immunoSEQ multiplex PCR, while the TCRdb copy is restricted to in-frame clones and leaves out a portion. The sample holds around 150,000 clones; around 93% are singletons and the top ten take approximately 3.8%. This chain joins TRBV18 and TRBJ1-2, with TRBD1 matching over 8 bases. Sequencing was performed on peripheral blood, taken 28 days after the second AZD1222 dose. The sequence derives from an adult who received the AZD1222 COVID-19 vaccine. CDR3: CASSPTGDYGYTF. The CDR3 DNA reads as TGTGCCAGCTCACCGACAGGGGACTATGGCTACACCTTC. The full variable domain, in which reference TRBV18 and TRBJ1-2 provide the parts outside the CDR3, is NAGVMQNPRHLVRRRGQEARLRCSPMKGHSHVYWYRQLPEEGLKFMVYLQKENIIDESGMPKERFSAEFPKEGPSILRIQQVVRGDSAAYFCASSPTGDYGYTFGSGTRLTVV.